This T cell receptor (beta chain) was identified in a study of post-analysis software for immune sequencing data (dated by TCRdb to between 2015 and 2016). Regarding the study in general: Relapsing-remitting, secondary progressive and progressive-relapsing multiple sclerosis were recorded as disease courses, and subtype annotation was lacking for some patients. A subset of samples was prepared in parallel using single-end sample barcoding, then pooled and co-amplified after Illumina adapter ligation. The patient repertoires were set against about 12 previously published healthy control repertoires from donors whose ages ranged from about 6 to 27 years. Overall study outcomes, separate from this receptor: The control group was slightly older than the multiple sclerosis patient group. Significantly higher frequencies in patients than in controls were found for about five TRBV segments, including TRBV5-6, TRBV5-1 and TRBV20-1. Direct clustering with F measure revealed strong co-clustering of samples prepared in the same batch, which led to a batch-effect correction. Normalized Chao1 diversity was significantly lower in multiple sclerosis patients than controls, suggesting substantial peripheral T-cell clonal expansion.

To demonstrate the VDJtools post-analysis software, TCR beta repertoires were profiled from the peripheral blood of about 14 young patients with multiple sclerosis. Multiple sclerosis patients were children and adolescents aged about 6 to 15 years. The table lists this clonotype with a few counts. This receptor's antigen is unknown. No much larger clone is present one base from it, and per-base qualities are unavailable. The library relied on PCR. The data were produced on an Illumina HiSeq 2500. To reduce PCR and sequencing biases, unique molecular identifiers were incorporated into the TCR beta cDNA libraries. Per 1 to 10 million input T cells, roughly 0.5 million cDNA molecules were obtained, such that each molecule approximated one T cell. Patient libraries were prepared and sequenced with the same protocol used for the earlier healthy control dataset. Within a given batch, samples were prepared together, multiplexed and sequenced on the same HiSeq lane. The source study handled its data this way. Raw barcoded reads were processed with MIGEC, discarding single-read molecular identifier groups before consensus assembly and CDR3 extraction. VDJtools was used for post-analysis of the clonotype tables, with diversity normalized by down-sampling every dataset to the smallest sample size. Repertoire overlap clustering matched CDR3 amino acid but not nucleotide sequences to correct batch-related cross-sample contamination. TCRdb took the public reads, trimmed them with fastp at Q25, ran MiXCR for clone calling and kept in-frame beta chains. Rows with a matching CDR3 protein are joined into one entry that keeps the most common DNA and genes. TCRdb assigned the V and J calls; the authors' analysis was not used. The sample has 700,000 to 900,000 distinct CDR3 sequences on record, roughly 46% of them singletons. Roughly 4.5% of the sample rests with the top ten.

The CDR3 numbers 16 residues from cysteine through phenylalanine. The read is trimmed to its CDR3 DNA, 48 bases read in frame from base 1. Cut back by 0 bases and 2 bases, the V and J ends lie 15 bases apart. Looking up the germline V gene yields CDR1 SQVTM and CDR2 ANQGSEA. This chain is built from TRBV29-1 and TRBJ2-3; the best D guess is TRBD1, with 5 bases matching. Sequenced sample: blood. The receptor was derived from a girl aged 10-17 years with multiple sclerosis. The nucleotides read TGCAGCGTTGAAGATCCTTGGGAAGGGGACACAGATACGCAGTATTTT. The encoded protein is CSVEDPWEGDTDTQYF.